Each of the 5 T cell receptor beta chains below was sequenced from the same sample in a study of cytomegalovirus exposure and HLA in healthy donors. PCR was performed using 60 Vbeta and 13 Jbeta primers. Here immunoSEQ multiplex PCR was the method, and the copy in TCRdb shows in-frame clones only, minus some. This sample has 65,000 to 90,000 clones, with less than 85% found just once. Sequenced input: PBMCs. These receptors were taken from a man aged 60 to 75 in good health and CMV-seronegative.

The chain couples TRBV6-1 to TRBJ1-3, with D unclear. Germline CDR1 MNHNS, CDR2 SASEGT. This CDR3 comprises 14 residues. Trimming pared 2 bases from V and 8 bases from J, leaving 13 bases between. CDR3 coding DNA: TGTGCCAGCAGTGAAAGCGGGAGGAGTTACACCATATATTTT. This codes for CASSESGRSYTIYF.

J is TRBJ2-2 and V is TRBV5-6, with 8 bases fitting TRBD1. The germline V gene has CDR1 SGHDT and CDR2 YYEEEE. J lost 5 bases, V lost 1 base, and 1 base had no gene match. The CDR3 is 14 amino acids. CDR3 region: CASSLQGATGELFF. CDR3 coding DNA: TGTGCCAGCAGCTTGCAGGGGGCGACCGGGGAGCTGTTTTTT. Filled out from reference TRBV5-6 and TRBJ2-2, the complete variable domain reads DAGVTQSPTHLIKTRGQQVTLRCSPKSGHDTVSWYQQALGQGPQFIFQYYEEEERQRGNFPDRFSGHQFPNYSSELNVNALLLGDSALYLCASSLQGATGELFFGEGSRLTVL.

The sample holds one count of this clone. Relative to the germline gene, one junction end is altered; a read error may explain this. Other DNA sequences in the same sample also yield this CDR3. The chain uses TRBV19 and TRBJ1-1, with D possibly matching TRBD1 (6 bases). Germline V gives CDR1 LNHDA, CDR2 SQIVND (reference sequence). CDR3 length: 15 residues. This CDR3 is CASNTQGGGPFEAFF. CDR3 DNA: TGTGCCAGTAACACCCAAGGGGGGGGCCCCTTTGAAGCCTTCTTT.

CDR3 sequence reads: CASSSGTGRPYPSYEQYF. The CDR3 nucleotides are TGTGCCAGCAGTTCCGGGACAGGGAGGCCCTACCCCTCCTACGAGCAGTACTTC. The gene calls are TRBV27 and TRBJ2-7, with 9 bases matching TRBD1. The junction had 13 bases not matched to a gene; V was cut back by 4 bases and J by 0 bases. Germline V gives CDR1 MNHEY, CDR2 SMNVEV (reference sequence). The CDR3 runs to 18 residues.

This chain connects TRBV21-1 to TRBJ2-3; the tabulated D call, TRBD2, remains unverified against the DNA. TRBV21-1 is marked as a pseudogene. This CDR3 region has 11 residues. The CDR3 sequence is CASRGADTQYF. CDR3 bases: TGTGCCAGCCGGGGGGCAGATACGCAGTATTTT.